The 9 T cell receptor beta chains below were found in one sample sequenced in a study of T cells in Graves' hyperthyroidism and ophthalmopathy. There were TCR beta CDR3 regions amplified from RNA transcripts. First-round RT-PCR targeting the TCR CDR3 was performed with the HTBI primer set. TCRdb re-derived calls from the multiplex PCR reads in MiXCR, one entry per CDR3 protein. There are about 360,000 distinct CDR3 sequences in the sample; around a quarter occur only once, and more than 60% lies in the top ten. Sequencing used blood. The receptors shown here come from a man over 45 with Graves' hyperthyroidism.

V usage is TRBV7-2 and J usage is TRBJ1-4; D gene ambiguous. Per the germline V gene, CDR1 is SGHTA and CDR2 is FQGNSA. Trimming removed 1 base at V and 0 bases at J, with 9 bases between. The length of the CDR3 is 16 residues. The CDR3 reads CASSLDYGSTNEKLFF. DNA for the CDR3: TGTGCCAGCAGCTTAGATTACGGGTCAACTAATGAAAAACTGTTTTTT.

This chain connects TRBV5-1 to TRBJ2-7, with D tentatively TRBD2 (7 bases). Germline CDR1 is SGHRS and CDR2 is YFSETQ. V lost 5 bases, J lost 3 bases, and 15 bases lay in between. There are 14 residues in the CDR3. The chain's CDR3 is CASRVGASGYEQYF. CDR3 DNA sequence: TGCGCCAGCAGGGTGGGGGCTAGCGGCTACGAGCAGTACTTC.

The gene calls are TRBV7-2 and TRBJ1-2; tentative D call: TRBD1 (6 bases). Trimming took 5 bases from V and 8 from J, leaving 27 bases between them. Germline CDR1 SGHTA, CDR2 FQGNSA. CDR3 length: 17 amino acids. CDR3 amino acids: CASSPRPGHPEEEGYTF. CDR3 in DNA: TGTGCCAGCAGCCCCAGACCGGGACATCCCGAGGAAGAGGGCTACACCTTC.

This clonotype was seen ten or more times. The J gene is TRBJ2-1, the V gene TRBV2; possible D gene TRBD2, 7 bases. The ends were cut back, 8 bases at V and 4 bases at J, with 21 bases in the middle. Germline loops: CDR1 SNHLY, CDR2 FYNNEI. The CDR3 runs 16 residues. This CDR3 reads CASGLSGEGRYNEQFF. CDR3 bases: TGTGCCAGCGGACTCTCAGGGGAGGGTCGGTACAATGAGCAGTTCTTC.

The V and J genes are TRBV7-3 and TRBJ2-3; D is tentatively TRBD1 or TRBD2 (5 bases each). This CDR3 contains 14 residues. The V end was cut by 5 bases, the J end by 5 bases, with 14 bases between. Germline CDR1 is SGHTA and CDR2 is FQGTGA. CDR3 loop: CASSPAPRGDTQYF. The CDR3 DNA is TGTGCCAGCAGCCCAGCCCCGAGGGGAGATACGCAGTATTTT.

This chain uses TRBV12-3 or TRBV12-4 with TRBJ2-5; 9 nucleotides agree with TRBD2. V was pared by 3 bases and J by 1 base, with 0 bases of the junction left unmatched. This CDR3 has 14 residues. The CDR3 protein is CASSFSGSQETQYF. CDR3 DNA sequence: TGTGCCAGCAGTTTTAGCGGGAGCCAAGAGACCCAGTACTTC.

This clonotype has just one count. A read error is likely, as this CDR3 ends without the conserved phenylalanine or tryptophan. The J gene is TRBJ1-5, the V gene TRBV2; no definite D call. Trimming stripped 6 bases from V and 2 bases from J, with 14 bases between. The CDR3 spans 15 residues. Germline CDR1 and CDR2: SNHLY and FYNNEI. CDR3 coding DNA: TGTGCCAGCAGCTTCATGGGGTCCGGCAATCAGCCCCAGCATCTT. Amino acid sequence: CASSFMGSGNQPQHL.

There are a few counts of this clonotype. The chain employs TRBV11-2 and TRBJ2-5, with D perhaps matching TRBD1 (6 bases). The CDR3 is 15 residues long. CDR1 and CDR2 from the germline V gene are SGHAT and FQNNGV. V gave up 4 bases and J gave up 0 bases, with 12 bases separating them. This chain's CDR3 is CASSSHQGYQETQYF. The CDR3 coding sequence is TGTGCCAGCAGCTCCCACCAGGGGTACCAAGAGACCCAGTACTTC.

Points on this clonotype: This could be a read error, since a much larger clone is one nucleotide away. As DNA, the CDR3 is TGTGCCAGCAGCCGGCCCGGGACAGAAAACACTGAAGGTTTCTTT. Its protein product is CASSRPGTENTEGFF. The genes are TRBV3-1 and TRBJ1-1, with 7 bases aligning to TRBD1. From germline, CDR1 is LGHDT and CDR2 YNNKEL (reference sequence). The CDR3 spans 15 residues.